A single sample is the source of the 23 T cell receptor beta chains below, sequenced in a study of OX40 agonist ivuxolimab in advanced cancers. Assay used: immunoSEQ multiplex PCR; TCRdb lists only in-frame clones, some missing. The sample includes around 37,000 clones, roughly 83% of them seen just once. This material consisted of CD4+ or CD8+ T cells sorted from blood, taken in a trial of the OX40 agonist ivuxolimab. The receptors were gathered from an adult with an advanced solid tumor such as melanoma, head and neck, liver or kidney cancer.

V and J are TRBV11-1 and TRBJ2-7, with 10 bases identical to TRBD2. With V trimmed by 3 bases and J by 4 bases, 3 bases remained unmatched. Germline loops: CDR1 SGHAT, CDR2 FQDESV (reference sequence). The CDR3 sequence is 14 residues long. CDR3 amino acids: CASSFGLAAYEQYF. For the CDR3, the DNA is TGTGCCAGCAGCTTTGGACTAGCGGCTTACGAGCAGTACTTC.

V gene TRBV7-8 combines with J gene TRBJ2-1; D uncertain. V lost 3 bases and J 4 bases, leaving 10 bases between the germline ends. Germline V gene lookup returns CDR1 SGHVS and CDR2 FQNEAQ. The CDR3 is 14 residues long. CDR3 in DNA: TGTGCCAGCAGCTTTCGGGCGGATTACAATGAGCAGTTCTTC. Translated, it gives CASSFRADYNEQFF.

CDR3 loop: CASSHTGTANYGYTF. CDR3 in DNA: TGCGCCAGCAGCCATACAGGGACAGCTAACTATGGCTACACCTTC. The gene calls are TRBV4-1 and TRBJ1-2, with 7 bases matching TRBD1. The junction had 4 bases not matched to a gene; V was cut back by 3 bases and J by 0 bases. The germline V gene has CDR1 MGHRA and CDR2 YSYEKL. The CDR3 is 15 amino acids.

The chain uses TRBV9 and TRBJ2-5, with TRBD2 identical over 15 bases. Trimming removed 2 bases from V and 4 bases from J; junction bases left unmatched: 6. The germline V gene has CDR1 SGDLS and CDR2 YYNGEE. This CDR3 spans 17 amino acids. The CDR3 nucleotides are TGTGCCAGCAGCGTTGGACTAGCGGGAGGGCCAGGAGAGACCCAGTACTTC. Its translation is CASSVGLAGGPGETQYF.

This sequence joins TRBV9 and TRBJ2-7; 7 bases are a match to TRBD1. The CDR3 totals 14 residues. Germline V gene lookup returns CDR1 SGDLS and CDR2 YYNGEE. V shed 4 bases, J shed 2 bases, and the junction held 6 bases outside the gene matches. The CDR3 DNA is TGTGCCAGCAGCAGGGACAGTGGGACCTACGAGCAGTACTTC. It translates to CASSRDSGTYEQYF. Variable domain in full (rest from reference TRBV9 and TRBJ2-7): DSGVTQTPKHLITATGQRVTLRCSPRSGDLSVYWYQQSLDQGLQFLIQYYNGEERAKGNILERFSAQQFPDLHSELNLSSLELGDSALYFCASSRDSGTYEQYFGPGTRLTVT.

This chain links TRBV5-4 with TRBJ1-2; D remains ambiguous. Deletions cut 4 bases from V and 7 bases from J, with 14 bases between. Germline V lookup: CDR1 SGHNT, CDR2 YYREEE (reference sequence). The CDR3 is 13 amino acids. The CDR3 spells CASSSISSFGYTF. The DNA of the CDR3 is TGTGCCAGCAGCAGCATTTCCTCCTTTGGCTACACCTTC.

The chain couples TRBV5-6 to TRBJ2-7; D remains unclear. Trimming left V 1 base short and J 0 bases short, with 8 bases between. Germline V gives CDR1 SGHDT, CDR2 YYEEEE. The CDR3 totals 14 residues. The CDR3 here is CASSLLANSYEQYF. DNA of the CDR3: TGTGCCAGCAGCTTGCTGGCGAACTCCTACGAGCAGTACTTC.

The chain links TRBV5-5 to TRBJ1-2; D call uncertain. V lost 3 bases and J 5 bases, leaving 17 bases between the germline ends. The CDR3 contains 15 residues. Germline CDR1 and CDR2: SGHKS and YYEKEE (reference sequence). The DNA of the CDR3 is TGTGCCAGCAGCTCTCCGGGCCAACCTCTGTATGGCTACACCTTC. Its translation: CASSSPGQPLYGYTF.

The CDR3 DNA sequence: TGTGCCACCAGCAGAGATCGCAACCCCCGCACAGATACGCAGTATTTT. Its translation is CATSRDRNPRTDTQYF. This chain uses TRBV15 with TRBJ2-3, with D uncertain. Trimming left V 0 bases short and J 1 base short, with 11 bases between. CDR3 length: 16 residues. Germline values: CDR1 LNHNV, CDR2 YYDKDF (reference sequence).

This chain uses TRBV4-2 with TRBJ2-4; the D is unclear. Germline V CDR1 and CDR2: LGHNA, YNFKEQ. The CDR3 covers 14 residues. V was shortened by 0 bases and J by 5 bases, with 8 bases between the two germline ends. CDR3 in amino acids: CASSQELDQNIQYF. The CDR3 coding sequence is TGTGCCAGCAGCCAAGAACTCGATCAAAACATTCAGTACTTC.

The CDR3 reads CASSGTGGNTEAFF. The DNA of the CDR3 is TGCGCCAGCAGCGGGACAGGGGGGAACACTGAAGCTTTCTTT. This rearrangement joins TRBV5-1 to TRBJ1-1; 11 bases align to TRBD1. J gave up 1 base and V 4 bases, and 0 bases lay outside the gene matches. The CDR3 is 14 residues long. Germline-derived CDR1 and CDR2 are SGHRS and YFSETQ.

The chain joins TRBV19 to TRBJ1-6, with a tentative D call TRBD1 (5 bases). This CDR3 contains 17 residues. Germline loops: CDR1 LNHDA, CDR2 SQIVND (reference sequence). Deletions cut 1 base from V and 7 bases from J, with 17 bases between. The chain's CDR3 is CASSIAPRQGGNSPLHF. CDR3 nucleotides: TGTGCCAGTAGTATAGCGCCGCGGCAGGGAGGCAATTCACCCCTCCACTTT.

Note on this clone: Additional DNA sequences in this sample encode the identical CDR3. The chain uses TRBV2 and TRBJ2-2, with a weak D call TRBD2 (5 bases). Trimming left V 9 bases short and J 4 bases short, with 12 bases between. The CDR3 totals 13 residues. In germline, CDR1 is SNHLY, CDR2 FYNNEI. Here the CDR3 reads CARVVGSTGELFF. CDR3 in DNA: TGTGCCAGGGTGGTGGGGAGCACCGGGGAGCTGTTTTTT.

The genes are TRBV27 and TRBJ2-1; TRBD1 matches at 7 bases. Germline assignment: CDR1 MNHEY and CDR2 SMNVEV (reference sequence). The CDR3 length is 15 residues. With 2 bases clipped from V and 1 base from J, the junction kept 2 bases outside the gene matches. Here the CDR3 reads CASSLGDSSYNEQFF. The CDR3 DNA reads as TGTGCCAGCAGTTTAGGGGACAGTTCCTACAATGAGCAGTTCTTC.

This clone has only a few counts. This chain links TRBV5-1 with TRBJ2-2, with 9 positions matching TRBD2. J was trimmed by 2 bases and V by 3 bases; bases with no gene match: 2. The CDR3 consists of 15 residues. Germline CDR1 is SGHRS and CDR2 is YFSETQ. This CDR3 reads CASSSSGVNTGELFF. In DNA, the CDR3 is TGCGCCAGCAGCTCTAGCGGGGTTAACACCGGGGAGCTGTTTTTT. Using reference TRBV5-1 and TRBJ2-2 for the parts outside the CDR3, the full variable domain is KAGVTQTPRYLIKTRGQQVTLSCSPISGHRSVSWYQQTPGQGLQFLFEYFSETQRNKGNFPGRFSGRQFSNSRSEMNVSTLELGDSALYLCASSSSGVNTGELFFGEGSRLTVL.

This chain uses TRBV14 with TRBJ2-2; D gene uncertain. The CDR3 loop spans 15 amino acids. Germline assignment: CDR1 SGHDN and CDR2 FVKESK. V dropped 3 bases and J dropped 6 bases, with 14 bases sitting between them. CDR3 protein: CASSHYTRRPGELFF. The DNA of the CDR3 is TGTGCCAGCAGCCATTATACTCGCCGACCCGGGGAGCTGTTTTTT.

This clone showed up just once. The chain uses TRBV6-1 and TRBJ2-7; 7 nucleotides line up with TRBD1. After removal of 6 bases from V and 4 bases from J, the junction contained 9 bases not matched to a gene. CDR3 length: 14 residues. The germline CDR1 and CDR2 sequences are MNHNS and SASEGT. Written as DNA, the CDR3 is TGTGCCAGCAGACCTCCGGGACAGCCTTACGAGCAGTACTTC. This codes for CASRPPGQPYEQYF.

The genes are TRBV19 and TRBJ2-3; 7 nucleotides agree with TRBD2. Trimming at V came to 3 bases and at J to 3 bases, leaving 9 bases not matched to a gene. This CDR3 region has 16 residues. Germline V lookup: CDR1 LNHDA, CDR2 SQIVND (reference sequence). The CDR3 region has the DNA TGTGCCAGTAGTATGGGGGAGGGTTTGAGAACAGATACGCAGTATTTT. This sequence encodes CASSMGEGLRTDTQYF.

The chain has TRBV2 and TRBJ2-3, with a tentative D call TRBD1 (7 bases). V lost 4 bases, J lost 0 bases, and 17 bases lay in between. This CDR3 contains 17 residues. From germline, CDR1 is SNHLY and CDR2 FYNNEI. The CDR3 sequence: CASSGQGGTVSTDTQYF. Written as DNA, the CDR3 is TGTGCCAGCAGTGGTCAAGGAGGGACAGTAAGCACAGATACGCAGTATTTT.

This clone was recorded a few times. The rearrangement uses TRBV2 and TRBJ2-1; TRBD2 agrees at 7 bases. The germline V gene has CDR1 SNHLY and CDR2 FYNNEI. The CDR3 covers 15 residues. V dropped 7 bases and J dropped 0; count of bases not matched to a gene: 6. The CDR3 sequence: CASKEGGSSYNEQFF. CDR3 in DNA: TGTGCCAGCAAAGAGGGCGGGAGCTCCTACAATGAGCAGTTCTTC.

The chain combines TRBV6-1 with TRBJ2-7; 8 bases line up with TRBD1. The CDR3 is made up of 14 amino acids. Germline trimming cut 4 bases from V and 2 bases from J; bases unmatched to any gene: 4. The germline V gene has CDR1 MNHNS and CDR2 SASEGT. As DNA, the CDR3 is TGTGCCAGCAGTGGTCCGGGACAGGCCTACGAGCAGTACTTC. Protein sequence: CASSGPGQAYEQYF.

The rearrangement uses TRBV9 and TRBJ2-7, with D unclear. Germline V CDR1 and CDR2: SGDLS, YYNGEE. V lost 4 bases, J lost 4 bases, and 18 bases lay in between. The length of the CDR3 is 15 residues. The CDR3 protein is CASSIGAGASYEQYF. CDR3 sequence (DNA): TGTGCCAGCAGCATCGGCGCTGGCGCCTCTTACGAGCAGTACTTC.

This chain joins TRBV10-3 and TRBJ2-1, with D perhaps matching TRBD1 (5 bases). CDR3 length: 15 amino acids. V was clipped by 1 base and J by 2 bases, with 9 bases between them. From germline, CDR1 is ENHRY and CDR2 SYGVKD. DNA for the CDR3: TGTGCCATCAGTGAGTTTAAGGGGACCTACAATGAGCAGTTCTTC. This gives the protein CAISEFKGTYNEQFF.